Listed below are T cell receptor beta chains from one sample, sequenced in a study of CD8 T cells in ankylosing spondylitis. TCRdb processed the 5' RACE reads anew with MiXCR; each CDR3 protein has one entry. The table includes roughly 370,000 distinct CDR3 sequences, around 20% detected once. Specimen: blood, either unsorted or a sorted T cell fraction (not recorded which). The receptors stem from a male donor with ankylosing spondylitis. Each CDR3 is given with its conserved first and last residue. Each record gives: J gene, V gene, D gene, clone size, CDR3 protein, CDR3 DNA. A D gene is named only where the DNA matches it firmly. Clone size is not always given. Where it is, it says once, few, many or a class for expanded clones.

TRBJ2-7	TRBV7-8	TRBD2	NA	CASSLYTSAAYEQYF	TGTGCCAGCAGCTTATATACTAGCGCTGCCTACGAGCAGTACTTC
TRBJ2-7	TRBV20-1	TRBD2	few	CSASSRTSGTPYEQYF	TGCAGTGCTAGCTCCCGGACTAGCGGGACCCCCTACGAGCAGTACTTC
TRBJ2-3	TRBV7-9	NA	few	CASSLSSFPDTQYF	TGTGCCAGCAGCTTAAGCAGTTTTCCAGATACGCAGTATTTT
TRBJ2-7	TRBV13	NA	NA	CASSSDVEQYF	TGTGCCAGCAGCTCAGATGTTGAGCAGTACTTC
TRBJ1-2	TRBV11-2	NA	NA	CASGDNYGYTF	TGTGCCAGCGGCGACAACTATGGCTACACCTTC
TRBJ2-3	TRBV5-1	TRBD1	many	CASSLTGADTQYF	TGCGCCAGCAGCTTGACAGGGGCAGATACGCAGTATTTT
TRBJ1-5	TRBV18	NA	NA	CASSPQEEQPQHF	TGTGCCAGCTCACCCCAAGAGGAACAGCCCCAGCATTTT
TRBJ2-6	TRBV27	NA	NA	CASSPFGGSGANVLTF	TGTGCCAGCAGTCCTTTTGGGGGATCTGGGGCCAACGTCCTGACTTTC
TRBJ2-2	TRBV30	NA	NA	CAWSVGGTGELFF	TGTGCCTGGAGTGTAGGTGGCACCGGGGAGCTGTTTTTT
TRBJ2-7	TRBV6-1	TRBD2	many	CASIGGSFHEQYF	TGTGCCAGCATCGGCGGGAGCTTCCACGAGCAGTACTTC
TRBJ2-3	TRBV28	NA	few	CASSFPSGDTQYF	TGTGCCAGCAGTTTCCCCAGCGGGGATACGCAGTATTTT
TRBJ1-2	TRBV5-6	NA	NA	CASSADYSNYGYTF	TGTGCCAGCAGCGCCGACTACTCTAACTATGGCTACACCTTC
TRBJ1-5	TRBV20-1	NA	NA	CSARDRLEGNQPQHF	TGCAGTGCTAGAGACAGGTTAGAGGGCAATCAGCCCCAGCATTTT
TRBJ1-1	TRBV7-8	NA	NA	CASSAIGFAEAFF	TGTGCCAGCAGCGCGATCGGGTTCGCTGAAGCTTTCTTT
TRBJ2-1	TRBV20-1	TRBD1	NA	CSALRRDRVGNEQFF	TGCAGTGCCCTACGCCGGGACAGGGTCGGCAATGAGCAGTTCTTC
TRBJ1-5	TRBV11-1	TRBD1	NA	CASSFLGQGALGDQPQHF	TGTGCCAGCAGCTTTTTGGGACAGGGGGCTCTGGGAGATCAGCCCCAGCATTTT
TRBJ2-3	TRBV3-1	NA	NA	CASSQRGAQYF	TGTGCCAGCAGCCAAAGGGGGGCGCAGTATTTT
TRBJ1-4	TRBV18	NA	NA	CASSSTGEKLFF	TGTGCCAGCTCATCGACCGGGGAAAAACTGTTTTTT
TRBJ2-3	TRBV5-1	TRBD2	NA	CASSLSTSVGTDTQYF	TGCGCCAGCAGCTTGTCGACTAGCGTTGGCACAGATACGCAGTATTTT
TRBJ2-2	TRBV29-1	NA	many	CSVGTGTKGGELFF	TGCAGCGTTGGGACCGGGACAAAGGGCGGGGAGCTGTTTTTT
TRBJ2-7	TRBV29-1	NA	NA	CSVGARGSYEQYF	TGCAGCGTTGGGGCCCGGGGCTCCTACGAGCAGTACTTC
TRBJ1-2	TRBV9	TRBD1	few	CASSVGAGGLGGYTF	TGTGCCAGCAGCGTAGGAGCAGGGGGCTTAGGAGGCTACACCTTC
TRBJ2-7	TRBV9	TRBD2	NA	CASSVGSGLAGYEQYF	TGTGCCAGCAGCGTAGGGTCGGGGCTAGCGGGCTACGAGCAGTACTTC
TRBJ1-4	TRBV7-2	NA	NA	CASSLSGTNEKLFF	TGTGCCAGCAGCTTATCTGGGACAAATGAAAAACTGTTTTTT
TRBJ2-5	TRBV12-5	NA	NA	CASGFRGTPQETQYF	TGTGCTAGTGGTTTTAGGGGTACCCCCCAAGAGACCCAGTACTTC
TRBJ2-1	TRBV15	NA	NA	CATSRDGGPYNEQFF	TGTGCCACCAGCAGGGACGGAGGGCCATACAATGAGCAGTTCTTC
TRBJ2-1	TRBV7-6	NA	NA	CASSLRLGVVDEQFF	TGTGCCAGCAGCCTCCGACTAGGGGTGGTAGATGAGCAGTTCTTC
TRBJ1-5	TRBV6-2/TRBV6-3	TRBD1	few	CASSYSLTPGQSSNQPQHF	TGTGCCAGCAGTTACTCTTTAACCCCGGGACAGTCAAGCAATCAGCCCCAGCATTTT
TRBJ2-7	TRBV7-9	TRBD2	NA	CASSLALSGRLLEQYF	TGTGCCAGCAGCTTAGCGCTGAGCGGGAGGTTGCTCGAGCAGTACTTC
TRBJ1-2	TRBV20-1	NA	few	CSASFAAVDGYTF	TGCAGTGCTTCCTTCGCCGCGGTAGATGGCTACACCTTC
TRBJ2-7	TRBV5-1	NA	few	CASSKDGNSYEQYF	TGCGCCAGCAGTAAGGACGGGAACTCCTACGAGCAGTACTTC
TRBJ2-1	TRBV4-1	TRBD1	NA	CASSQVDRDFNEQFF	TGCGCCAGCAGCCAAGTGGACAGGGACTTTAATGAGCAGTTCTTC
TRBJ2-3	TRBV5-1	NA	few	CASSSENRASTDTQYF	TGCGCCAGCAGCTCAGAAAACAGGGCTAGCACAGATACGCAGTATTTT
TRBJ2-1	TRBV4-2	NA	NA	CASSQEETSGSDEQFF	TGTGCCAGCAGCCAAGAAGAAACTAGTGGTAGCGATGAGCAGTTCTTC
TRBJ2-7	TRBV3-1	TRBD1	NA	CASSQGYRGHEQYF	TGTGCCAGCAGCCAAGGATACAGGGGCCACGAGCAGTACTTC
TRBJ2-1	TRBV4-1	TRBD2	NA	CASSQDWASGRGNEQFF	TGCGCCAGCAGCCAAGATTGGGCCAGCGGGAGGGGGAATGAGCAGTTCTTC
TRBJ2-7	TRBV11-2	NA	NA	CASARAGGPYEQYF	TGTGCCAGCGCCCGCGCTGGGGGCCCGTACGAGCAGTACTTC
TRBJ2-3	TRBV18	NA	few	CASSPPAGAFTTDTQYF	TGTGCCAGCTCACCACCGGCAGGAGCTTTTACCACAGATACGCAGTATTTT